The source of this TCR beta chain is a study of Graves' ophthalmopathy and Graves' hyperthyroidism. This clonotype appeared a few times. The CDR3 length is 13 residues. V was clipped by 0 bases and J by 5 bases, with 8 bases between them. Germline V gene sequence: CDR1 SGHRS, CDR2 YFSETQ. Amplification targeted the TCR beta CDR3 regions, with RNA transcripts as the source material. An opening RT-PCR round employed HTBI primers and preceded a second-round multiplex PCR. Each CDR3 protein is one row after TCRdb ran MiXCR on the multiplex PCR reads. The table shows 680,000 or so distinct CDR3 sequences, with about a fifth occurring only once.

This clonotype was obtained from a woman between 18 and 29 years old with stable Graves' hyperthyroidism. Some clones in this sample may be carry-over from other donors' samples. The genes are TRBV5-1 and TRBJ1-2; D may be TRBD1 (5 bases). Sample: peripheral blood. In DNA form, the CDR3 reads TGCGCCAGCAGCTTGGACAGGCAATATGGCTACACCTTC. Protein product: CASSLDRQYGYTF.